These 16 T cell receptor beta chains came from one sample sequenced in a study of shared clonotypes between healthy human individuals. The method was immunoSEQ multiplex PCR; TCRdb's version includes in-frame clones alone and lacks a portion of them. Counted here are roughly 500,000 clones, 75% to 85% occurring once; the ten biggest clones make up 10% to 15%. Sample: PBMCs. All receptors come from a woman aged 40 to 49 in good health. Some clones in this sample may be carry-over from other donors' samples.

Turning to this clone: At one boundary the junction diverges from the germline segment, which might be a read error. The chain combines TRBV7-9 with TRBJ1-2; D is unresolved. The CDR3 loop spans 13 amino acids. Per germline, CDR1 SEHNR and CDR2 FQNEAQ (reference sequence). The CDR3 nucleotides read TGTGCCAGCAGCCTCGATGGGCCGCGTGGCTACGCCTTC. This encodes CASSLDGPRGYAF. The entire variable domain, with the rest obtained from reference TRBV7-9 and TRBJ1-2, is as follows: DTGVSQNPRHKITKRGQNVTFRCDPISEHNRLYWYRQTLGQGPEFLTYFQNEAQLEKSRLLSDRFSAERPKGSFSTLEIQRTEQGDSAMYLCASSLDGPRGYAFGSGTRLTVV.

This clone was recorded many times. The chain links TRBV6-1 to TRBJ2-1; 8 bases are shared with TRBD2. Germline CDR1 and CDR2: MNHNS and SASEGT. V trimming: 11 bases; J trimming: 7 bases; junction bases outside the gene matches: 13. The CDR3 covers 14 residues. The CDR3 protein is CAGGGAGEVNEQFF. CDR3 nucleotides: TGTGCCGGGGGGGGAGCGGGAGAAGTTAATGAGCAGTTCTTC.

The V call is TRBV2, the J call TRBJ2-3; 12 bases are a match to TRBD1. Losses at the gene ends were 6 bases for V and 1 base for J; bases not matched to a gene: 17. CDR1 and CDR2 from the germline V gene are SNHLY and FYNNEI. The CDR3 consists of 20 residues. CDR3 in DNA: TGTGCCAGCAGACCCTTAGGGACAGGGGGCCCCTCCACTCGCACAGATACGCAGTATTTT. This encodes CASRPLGTGGPSTRTDTQYF.

This clone was observed many times. This chain links TRBV10-3 with TRBJ1-4, with 11 bases matching TRBD1. V lost 5 bases, J lost 6 bases, and 2 bases stayed unmatched. CDR1 is ENHRY and CDR2 is SYGVKD in the germline V gene. The CDR3 loop spans 14 amino acids. The CDR3 DNA sequence: TGTGCCATCAGTCGGGACAGGGGGGATGAAAAACTGTTTTTT. Protein sequence: CAISRDRGDEKLFF.

The V gene is TRBV7-3, the J gene TRBJ1-1, with unresolved D. Germline CDR1 and CDR2: SGHTA and FQGTGA. This CDR3 comprises 13 residues. V was cut by 2 bases and J by 2 bases, with 6 bases left in between. The CDR3 region is CASSLDTNTEAFF. CDR3 nucleotides: TGTGCCAGCAGCTTAGACACCAACACTGAAGCTTTCTTT.

The rearrangement joins TRBV2 to TRBJ2-7; D is possibly TRBD1 (7 bases). Trimming took off 4 bases at V and 3 bases at J, with 16 bases between the two ends. This CDR3 is built from 15 residues. The V gene's germline CDR1 is SNHLY and CDR2 FYNNEI. The CDR3 sequence is CASSAQQGGFYEQYF. In DNA form, the CDR3 reads TGTGCCAGCAGTGCCCAGCAGGGGGGTTTCTACGAGCAGTACTTC.

The rearrangement links TRBV28 to TRBJ1-2, with D tentatively TRBD1 (5 bases). The germline V and J ends were trimmed by 3 bases and 4 bases, with 15 bases remaining between them. The CDR3 spans 15 residues. Germline lookup yields CDR1 MDHEN and CDR2 SYDVKM. CDR3 protein: CASSLGGVLGYGYTF. As DNA, the CDR3 is TGTGCCAGCAGTTTGGGAGGGGTGCTTGGCTATGGCTACACCTTC.

The gene calls are TRBV29-1 and TRBJ2-5, with a weak D call TRBD2 (6 bases). Germline V CDR1 and CDR2: SQVTM, ANQGSEA. The CDR3 runs 12 residues. Trimming removed 4 bases at V and 5 bases at J, with 11 bases between. This chain's CDR3 is CSVGRDDETQYF. The CDR3 coding sequence is TGCAGCGTTGGGCGGGACGACGAGACCCAGTACTTC.

V and J are TRBV18 and TRBJ2-1, with 7 bases identical to TRBD1. The CDR3 has 12 amino acids. Germline lookup yields CDR1 KGHSH and CDR2 LQKENI. The ends lost 4 bases at V and 8 bases at J; junction bases unmatched: 2. Here the CDR3 DNA reads TGTGCCAGCTCACGGACAGGCGATGAGCAGTTCTTC. Its protein product is CASSRTGDEQFF.

The genes are TRBV9 and TRBJ2-1, with D tentatively TRBD2 (5 bases). Germline CDR1 is SGDLS and CDR2 is YYNGEE. V was shortened by 4 bases and J by 7 bases, with 21 bases between the two germline ends. This CDR3 contains 16 residues. For the CDR3, the DNA is TGTGCCAGCAGCACGAGGATGAGGGAACTGCCAAATGAGCAGTTCTTC. It yields the protein CASSTRMRELPNEQFF.

The J gene is TRBJ2-2, the V gene TRBV11-2, with D perhaps TRBD2 (5 bases). The CDR3 is 15 residues long. CDR1 and CDR2 from the germline V gene are SGHAT and FQNNGV. V was shortened by 0 bases and J by 8 bases, with 13 bases between the two germline ends. The CDR3 DNA sequence: TGTGCCAGCAGCTTAGAAAGCGGTTGGAGAGGGGAGCTGTTTTTT. It codes for CASSLESGWRGELFF.

As for this clone: A read error may be the cause here, since a much bigger clone is one base away. Other DNA variants within this sample encode the same CDR3. The genes are TRBV29-1 and TRBJ1-2; possible D gene TRBD1, 6 bases. V was cut by 5 bases and J by 8 bases, with 24 bases left in between. The germline gives CDR1 SQVTM, CDR2 ANQGSEA. This CDR3 has 15 amino acids. CDR3: CSVPHFGGAFDGYTF. In DNA, the CDR3 is TGCAGCGTTCCCCACTTCGGGGGCGCGTTCGACGGCTACACCTTC.

V and J are TRBV11-2 and TRBJ2-3, with D tentatively TRBD1 (6 bases). Trimming removed 5 bases at V and 6 bases at J, with 12 bases between. The CDR3 contains 13 residues. The V gene's germline CDR1 is SGHAT and CDR2 FQNNGV. This chain's CDR3 is CASSHRDTDTQYF. In DNA, the CDR3 is TGTGCCAGCAGCCATAGGGACACCGATACGCAGTATTTT.

With respect to this clone: Since no conserved phenylalanine or tryptophan closes the CDR3, a read error is the likely cause. V usage is TRBV5-1 and J usage is TRBJ1-5, with D possibly TRBD1 on 5 matching bases. Trimming shortened V by 4 bases and J by 11 bases, and 19 bases separated the two germline ends. The CDR3 runs 14 residues. Germline values: CDR1 SGHRS, CDR2 YFSETQ. The CDR3 sequence: CASSPMGENRAQHL. CDR3 in DNA: TGCGCCAGCAGCCCCATGGGGGAAAATAGGGCCCAGCATCTT.

DNA of the CDR3: TGTGCCAGCAGCTTCCAACCGGGAGGGGGATACGAGCAGTACTTC. Translation gives CASSFQPGGGYEQYF. V gene TRBV7-9 combines with J gene TRBJ2-7; 8 bases align to TRBD2. Germline assignment: CDR1 SEHNR and CDR2 FQNEAQ (reference sequence). The CDR3 is made up of 15 amino acids. With 3 bases clipped from V and 4 bases from J, the junction kept 8 bases outside the gene matches.

The chain recombines TRBV10-3 with TRBJ2-1; D remains unclear. Trimming cost V 7 bases and J 8 bases, with 9 bases left between them. The germline V gene encodes CDR1 ENHRY and CDR2 SYGVKD. The CDR3 runs to 11 residues. The DNA of the CDR3 is TGTGCCATCAAACAAGCGTATGAGCAGTTCTTC. Translation: CAIKQAYEQFF.